This T cell receptor beta chain was identified during a study of Graves' ophthalmopathy and Graves' hyperthyroidism. Other autoimmune diseases, uncontrolled infections, pregnancy or lactation ruled patients out of participation. Someone took the PBMCs out of approximately 9 ml of fresh peripheral blood. TCR beta CDR3 amplification used RNA transcripts. An initial RT-PCR round employing HTBI primers preceded a second-round multiplex PCR. TCRdb fed the multiplex PCR reads into MiXCR, producing one record per CDR3 protein. The table lists 200,000 to 300,000 distinct CDR3 sequences, around 50% of them singletons. Sequencing was done on a sample of peripheral blood. The TCR originated in an adult man with Graves' ophthalmopathy.

The CDR3 is CASSPRNGNNQPQHF. CDR3 nucleotides: TGTGCCAGCAGCCCCAGAAACGGAAACAATCAGCCCCAGCATTTT. The chain recombines TRBV5-4 with TRBJ1-5; D unresolved. Trimming shortened V by 4 bases and J by 3 bases, and 14 bases separated the two germline ends. This CDR3 has 15 residues. Germline CDR1 SGHNT, CDR2 YYREEE (reference sequence).